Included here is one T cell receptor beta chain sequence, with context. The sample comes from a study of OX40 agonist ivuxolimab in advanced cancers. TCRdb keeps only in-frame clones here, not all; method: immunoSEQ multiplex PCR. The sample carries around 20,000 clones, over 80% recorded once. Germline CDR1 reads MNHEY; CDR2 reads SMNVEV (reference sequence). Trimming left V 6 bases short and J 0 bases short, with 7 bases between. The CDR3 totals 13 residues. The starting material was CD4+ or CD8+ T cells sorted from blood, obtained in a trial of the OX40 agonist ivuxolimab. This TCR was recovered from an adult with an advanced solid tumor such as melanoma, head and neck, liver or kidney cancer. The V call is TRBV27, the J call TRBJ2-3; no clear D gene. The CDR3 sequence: CASSPSSTDTQYF. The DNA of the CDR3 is TGTGCCAGCAGCCCTAGTAGCACAGATACGCAGTATTTT.